Sequencing of this T cell receptor (beta chain) was carried out in a study of neoadjuvant anti-PD-1 for oral cavity cancer. About the research overall: Patients without progression got a fourth dose around day 43.

The time point was: after neoadjuvant nivolumab, at surgical resection. PBMCs were not maintained or expanded in culture before analysis. Germline assignment: CDR1 DFQATT and CDR2 SNEGSKA (reference sequence). The CDR3 totals 11 residues. The method was immunoSEQ multiplex PCR; TCRdb's version includes in-frame clones alone and lacks a portion of them. The data contain more than 13,000 clones, 74% of them singletons. The sequence was collected from a person between 40 and 79 years old with oral cavity squamous cell carcinoma. The rearrangement links TRBV20-1 to TRBJ1-2; D ambiguous. The sequenced sample was PBMCs, obtained after nivolumab (anti-PD-1) treatment. CDR3 protein: CSGSENYGYTF. The CDR3, as DNA: TGCAGCGGGTCAGAAAACTATGGCTACACCTTC.